Shown below are 4 T cell receptor beta chains from a single sample sequenced in a study of T cell responses to AZD1222 COVID-19 vaccine. The table came from immunoSEQ multiplex PCR; TCRdb's copy has only in-frame clones and leaves some out. The profile covers under 150,000 clones, with 85% to 95% appearing a single time and about 3% taken by the ten largest. Sample: peripheral blood, taken on day 0 of AZD1222 vaccination. The receptors were sampled from an adult in good health.

The chain combines TRBV10-3 with TRBJ2-3; TRBD1 agrees at 8 bases. Germline V gene sequence: CDR1 ENHRY, CDR2 SYGVKD. The CDR3 runs 17 residues. Trimming at V came to 6 bases and at J to 2 bases, leaving 13 bases not matched to a gene. The CDR3 DNA reads TGTGCCATCAGCAAACGACAGGGGTCCTTCTCCACAGATACGCAGTATTTT. Translated: CAISKRQGSFSTDTQYF.

This chain links TRBV20-1 with TRBJ1-1, with a possible D match to TRBD1 (6 bases). V lost 3 bases and J lost 4, with 18 bases in between. Germline-derived CDR1 and CDR2 are DFQATT and SNEGSKA (reference sequence). CDR3 length equals 15 residues. The CDR3 loop reads CSASAPTGISTEAFF. The CDR3 DNA reads TGCAGTGCTAGTGCCCCAACAGGGATCTCCACTGAAGCTTTCTTT.

The J gene is TRBJ2-3, the V gene TRBV2; tentatively, D is TRBD2 (5 bases). Germline assignment: CDR1 SNHLY and CDR2 FYNNEI. V dropped 4 bases and J dropped 0 bases, with 5 bases sitting between them. The CDR3 loop spans 13 amino acids. CDR3 protein: CASSGTSTDTQYF. The CDR3 DNA is TGTGCCAGCAGTGGGACTAGCACAGATACGCAGTATTTT.

The CDR3 DNA reads as TGTGCCAGCAGCTTACTAGCGGGGGATCCTACCGGGGAGCTGTTTTTT. It specifies CASSLLAGDPTGELFF. The rearrangement links TRBV7-6 to TRBJ2-2; 10 nucleotides match TRBD2. J gave up 5 bases and V 2 bases, and 5 bases lay outside the gene matches. This CDR3 has 16 amino acids. Germline V gives CDR1 SGHVS, CDR2 FNYEAQ.